The TCR beta chain under discussion was sequenced for a study of cytomegalovirus exposure and HLA in healthy donors. Study-wide context: HLA-typed donors contributed 65 million to 95 million unique TCRs, which were held in an early data release.

General study findings and limits: Later analysis demonstrated an association between a missense DCLRE1C variant and TCR beta V- and J-gene trimming. An analysis done earlier found most TCR beta V segments productive about 90% or about 30% of the time.

Researchers ran the PCR with 60 Vbeta and 13 Jbeta primers. The authors' processing: The count from a later analysis was some 76 million unique TCR beta chains, 9 million to 12 million of them shared. Clones were read by immunoSEQ multiplex PCR, and TCRdb kept only the in-frame ones, dropping some. V, J and clone size were drawn from that table, and D and trimming were deduced from the DNA. The table shows 150,000 to 200,000 clones, with about 75% occurring only once. Regarding this clone: Its antigen is as yet unknown.

CDR1 is SNHLY and CDR2 is FYNNEI in the germline V gene. Trimming shortened V by 7 bases and J by 7 bases, and 22 bases separated the two germline ends. There are 15 residues in the CDR3. The gene calls are TRBV2 and TRBJ1-2, with D possibly TRBD1 on 5 matching bases. The sequence was collected from a man aged 40-55 years in good health and CMV-seropositive. The material sequenced was PBMCs. Here the CDR3 DNA reads TGTGCCAGCATTGCGAATGTCAGGGTGGTAGGTGGCTACACCTTC. Its protein is CASIANVRVVGGYTF.